Listed below are T cell receptor beta chains from one sample, sequenced in a study of neurological immune-mediated disorders. TCRdb re-analysed the 5' RACE reads in MiXCR, keeping a single row per CDR3 protein. The sample lists some 50,000 distinct CDR3 sequences; about 1.8% were seen once. The sample comprised PBMCs. These receptor sequences come from a woman aged 40 to 50 with multiple sclerosis. The CDR3 runs from the conserved cysteine through the conserved F or W. The order of the fields is D gene, V gene, CDR3 length, clone size, J gene, CDR3 DNA, CDR3 protein. A D gene is named only where the DNA matches it firmly. Where a row states a size, it is once, few, many or the class of an expanded clone; other rows omit it.

.	TRBV5-1	14	.	TRBJ1-1	TGCGCCAGCAGATCCGACCCCTCGAACACTGAAGCTTTCTTT	CASRSDPSNTEAFF
TRBD1	TRBV20-1	13	many	TRBJ2-7	TGCAGTGTCGCTCCGGACAGGGGCTACGAGCAGTACTTC	CSVAPDRGYEQYF
.	TRBV29-1	13	medium-sized	TRBJ2-7	TGCAGCGTCCGAGGACTGATCCCCTACGAGCAGTACTTC	CSVRGLIPYEQYF
.	TRBV4-1	13	many	TRBJ2-7	TGCGCCAGCAGCCACGGGACACCCTACGAGCAGTACTTC	CASSHGTPYEQYF
.	TRBV7-2	16	many	TRBJ1-1	TGTGCCAGCAGCTTAGGATATGCCCTCTCTTTCGCTGAAGCTTTCTTT	CASSLGYALSFAEAFF
.	TRBV20-1	14	many	TRBJ2-7	TGCAGTGCCAAGAACGACAGGTTAAGCTACGAGCAGTACTTC	CSAKNDRLSYEQYF
TRBD1	TRBV11-3	13	.	TRBJ2-3	TGTGCCAGCAGCTTTGACAGGGCAGATACGCAGTATTTT	CASSFDRADTQYF
TRBD2	TRBV5-1	14	many	TRBJ2-1	TGCGCCAGCAGCCGACTAGCGGGCCACAATGAGCAGTTCTTC	CASSRLAGHNEQFF
TRBD2	TRBV7-8	15	many	TRBJ2-1	TGTGCCAGCAGCCCAGTGAGGCTAGCGGGTGGGGAGCAGTTCTTC	CASSPVRLAGGEQFF
.	TRBV12-5	14	many	TRBJ1-1	TGTGCTAGTGGTTTGGACAGGGTGAACACTGAAGCTTTCTTT	CASGLDRVNTEAFF
.	TRBV7-9	14	many	TRBJ1-3	TGTGCCAGCAGCTTTCAGGGCCCGGAGGACACCATATATTTT	CASSFQGPEDTIYF
.	TRBV28	14	many	TRBJ2-6	TGTGCCTCTCACGGGGTCTCTGGGGCCAACGTCCTGACTTTC	CASHGVSGANVLTF
.	TRBV20-1	14	many	TRBJ2-7	TGCAGTGCTAGTCCCAGGCAGGGGGGGAACGAGCAGTACTTC	CSASPRQGGNEQYF
TRBD2	TRBV15	19	many	TRBJ2-3	TGTGCCACCAGCAGAGATGGCGGGCGACTAGCGGAGATCACAGATACGCAGTATTTT	CATSRDGGRLAEITDTQYF
.	TRBV2	13	many	TRBJ1-2	TGTGCCAGCAGTGAAGGATGGGTCTATGGCTACACCTTC	CASSEGWVYGYTF
.	TRBV7-7	14	many	TRBJ2-2	TGTGCCAGCAGCCGGACGGTGAACACCGGGGAGCTGTTTTTT	CASSRTVNTGELFF
.	TRBV10-3	16	many	TRBJ1-5	TGTGCCATCAGTGAGAAAGCAGGGGAAGCGGGTCAGCCCCAGCATTTT	CAISEKAGEAGQPQHF
.	TRBV7-9	11	many	TRBJ1-2	TGTGCCAGCAGCTCAGTGGGAGGCTACACCTTC	CASSSVGGYTF
TRBD1	TRBV5-1	14	many	TRBJ1-5	TGCGCCAGCAGCTTAGGGACAGACAATCAGCCCCAGCATTTT	CASSLGTDNQPQHF
TRBD1	TRBV10-3	13	many	TRBJ1-2	TGTGCCACCTTACAGGGGGCAAACTATGGCTACACCTTC	CATLQGANYGYTF
.	TRBV9	16	many	TRBJ1-1	TGTGCCAGCAGCGACAGTGGGGGACCGATGAACACTGAAGCTTTCTTT	CASSDSGGPMNTEAFF
.	TRBV5-1	13	many	TRBJ2-7	TGCGCCAGCAGCTGGGGGACTTCCTACGAGCAGTACTTC	CASSWGTSYEQYF
TRBD2	TRBV11-2	15	many	TRBJ2-1	TGTGCCAGCAGCTTACTGGAGCGGGGGAGCAATGAGCAGTTCTTC	CASSLLERGSNEQFF
.	TRBV20-1	15	few	TRBJ1-1	TGCAGTGCAACACTTTACAGGGATTTGGGCACTGAAGCTTTCTTT	CSATLYRDLGTEAFF
.	TRBV3-1	16	many	TRBJ2-3	TGTGCCAGCAGCCAGAGGGGGGGAACGGGTGAAGATACGCAGTATTTT	CASSQRGGTGEDTQYF
.	TRBV20-1	14	many	TRBJ2-7	TGCAGTGCTAGAGATATGTGGACAGCCTACGAGCAGTACTTC	CSARDMWTAYEQYF
TRBD2	TRBV7-9	16	many	TRBJ2-1	TGTGCCAGCAGCTTAAGACTAGCGGGGGGGTACAATGAGCAGTTCTTC	CASSLRLAGGYNEQFF
.	TRBV7-9	11	few	TRBJ1-1	TGTGCCAGCAGCTTAGCAGGGACTATATCCTTT	CASSLAGTISF
TRBD1	TRBV7-9	15	many	TRBJ1-4	TGTGCCAGCAGCCCCCAGGGGACAGCCAGTGAAAAACTGTTTTTT	CASSPQGTASEKLFF
TRBD1	TRBV7-7	13	many	TRBJ2-1	TGTGCCAGCAGCTCGACAGGGTCCAATGAGCAGTTCTTC	CASSSTGSNEQFF
.	TRBV6-5	13	many	TRBJ1-2	TGTGCCAGCAGTTACGGAGGGAACTATGGCTACACCTTC	CASSYGGNYGYTF
.	TRBV4-2	12	medium-sized	TRBJ1-4	TGTGCCAGCAGCCAAGATGAGGCTAAGCTGTTTTTT	CASSQDEAKLFF
.	TRBV5-1	16	many	TRBJ2-2	TGCGCCAGCAGCAAGGACAAGAAGGGGAACACCGGGGAGCTGTTTTTT	CASSKDKKGNTGELFF
TRBD2	TRBV25-1	15	many	TRBJ2-3	TGTGCCAGCAGTGAAATAGCGGGGGCCACAGATACGCAGTATTTT	CASSEIAGATDTQYF
TRBD1	TRBV5-1	14	many	TRBJ1-1	TGCGCCAGCAGCCCCCGGACAGGCCTCTCCGAAGCTTTCTTT	CASSPRTGLSEAFF
.	TRBV6-1	12	many	TRBJ2-7	TGTGCCACTGAGGACTCGACCTACGAGCAGTACTTC	CATEDSTYEQYF
.	TRBV20-1	13	many	TRBJ1-5	TGCAGTGCTAGCTTTGGGGGCAATCAGCCCCAGCATTTT	CSASFGGNQPQHF
.	TRBV5-1	14	many	TRBJ1-1	TGCGCCAGCAGCTTCGCAGGGGCGGACACTGAAGCTTTCTTT	CASSFAGADTEAFF
.	TRBV6-2/TRBV6-3	14	many	TRBJ1-5	TGTGCCAGCTACTCCCCCGGGGGGGGGCAGCCCCAGCATTTT	CASYSPGGGQPQHF
.	TRBV7-2	10	many	TRBJ1-2	TGTGCCAGCAGCTTATATGGCTACACCTTC	CASSLYGYTF
.	TRBV5-1	15	many	TRBJ2-2	TGCGCCAGCAGCTTGGACAGGGCCAGCACCGGGGAGCTGTTTTTT	CASSLDRASTGELFF
.	TRBV20-1	17	many	TRBJ1-2	TGCAGTGCTAGAGAAGGCGCGTACCTTACCCTTAACTATGGCTACACCTTC	CSAREGAYLTLNYGYTF